These 9 T cell receptor beta chains came from one sample sequenced in a study of Graves' ophthalmopathy and Graves' hyperthyroidism (dated 2018 in TCRdb). The listed sequencing device is Illumina HiSeq 2000. For repertoire sequencing, TCR beta CDR3 regions were amplified from RNA transcripts. The first round was an RT-PCR using HTBI primers with the Qiagen OneStep RT-PCR kit, and this first round was followed by a second-round multiplex PCR, then size selection and purification. The public reads were reprocessed in TCRdb via fastp at Q25 and MiXCR, keeping in-frame beta chains. Merged by CDR3 protein, the rows form single entries marked with the most common genes and DNA. Present in this sample are about 590,000 distinct CDR3 sequences, about 40% of which were seen just once. The top ten clonotypes cover roughly 4.5% of the sample. The material sequenced was peripheral blood or thyroid tissue (not recorded which). The receptors here all came from an adult man with Graves' hyperthyroidism.

The gene calls are TRBV29-1 and TRBJ2-5, with D maybe TRBD2 (11 bases). The CDR3 sequence is 16 residues long. V lost 1 base, J lost 5 bases, and 20 bases lay in between. From germline, CDR1 is SQVTM and CDR2 ANQGSEA. CDR3 residues: CSVEGLAGQGSETQYF. The CDR3 DNA reads as TGCAGCGTTGAAGGACTAGCGGGACAGGGGTCCGAGACCCAGTACTTC.

This clonotype was recorded many times. The chain has TRBV19 and TRBJ1-1, with 7 bases that match TRBD1. This CDR3 is built from 13 residues. Germline V CDR1 and CDR2: LNHDA, SQIVND (reference sequence). With V trimmed by 7 bases and J by 3 bases, 5 bases remained unmatched. DNA for the CDR3: TGTGCCAGTATGGACAGGAGGGACACTGAAGCTTTCTTT. This translates into CASMDRRDTEAFF. Variable domain in full (rest from reference TRBV19 and TRBJ1-1): DGGITQSPKYLFRKEGQNVTLSCEQNLNHDAMYWYRQDPGQGLRLIYYSQIVNDFQKGDIAEGYSVSREKKESFPLTVTSAQKNPTAFYLCASMDRRDTEAFFGQGTRLTVV.

The sample holds many counts of this clonotype. The genes are TRBV5-8 and TRBJ1-1; unclear D gene. Germline V gene sequence: CDR1 SGHTS, CDR2 YDEGEE. This CDR3 contains 15 residues. The V end was cut by 4 bases, the J end by 0 bases, with 13 bases between. CDR3 loop: CASSPVGQMNTEAFF. The CDR3 DNA is TGTGCCAGCAGCCCAGTGGGCCAAATGAACACTGAAGCTTTCTTT. Full variable domain (rest looked up from reference TRBV5-8 and TRBJ1-1): EAGVTQSPTHLIKTRGQQATLRCSPISGHTSVYWYQQALGLGLQFLLWYDEGEERNRGNFPPRFSGRQFPNYSSELNVNALELEDSALYLCASSPVGQMNTEAFFGQGTRLTVV.

This clonotype appeared many times. This chain connects TRBV29-1 to TRBJ1-1, with TRBD1 matching over 12 bases. The junction had 3 bases not matched to a gene; V was cut back by 4 bases and J by 6 bases. Germline V gene data show CDR1 as SQVTM and CDR2 as ANQGSEA. The CDR3 has 13 amino acids. The CDR3 spells CSVGGQGAAEAFF. Here the CDR3 DNA reads TGCAGCGTTGGGGGACAGGGGGCGGCTGAAGCTTTCTTT. Full variable domain (outside the CDR3, taken from reference TRBV29-1 and TRBJ1-1): SAVISQKPSRDICQRGTSLTIQCQVDSQVTMMFWYRQQPGQSLTLIATANQGSEATYESGFVIDKFPISRPNLTFSTLTVSNMSPEDSSIYLCSVGGQGAAEAFFGQGTRLTVV.

The chain links TRBV20-1 to TRBJ2-7, with 8 positions matching TRBD1. Germline V lookup: CDR1 DFQATT, CDR2 SNEGSKA (reference sequence). V lost 0 bases and J lost 3; bases outside the gene matches: 4. The CDR3 covers 14 residues. DNA of the CDR3: TGCAGTGCTAGAGATAATGGACAGGGCTACGAGCAGTACTTC. It yields the protein CSARDNGQGYEQYF.

In its sample, this clonotype was seen many times. The genes are TRBV20-1 and TRBJ2-7, with D possibly being TRBD1 (8 bases). Germline V CDR1 and CDR2: DFQATT, SNEGSKA (reference sequence). CDR3 length equals 13 residues. The V gene lost 4 bases and the J gene lost 6 bases, with 16 bases spanning the gap. In DNA form, the CDR3 reads TGCAGTGCTATTCGGACAGGGAGGGGCGAGCAGTACTTC. Translation: CSAIRTGRGEQYF.

This clonotype was detected only a few times. CDR3 loop: CASSQWGENEKLFF. The CDR3 DNA follows: TGTGCCAGCAGCCAATGGGGCGAAAATGAAAAACTGTTTTTT. V usage is TRBV3-1 and J usage is TRBJ1-4, with TRBD1 as a possible D gene (5 bases). V gave up 2 bases and J gave up 5 bases, with 9 bases separating them. CDR3 length: 14 amino acids. Germline values: CDR1 LGHDT, CDR2 YNNKEL (reference sequence). The full variable domain, completed using reference TRBV3-1 and TRBJ1-4, is DTAVSQTPKYLVTQMGNDKSIKCEQNLGHDTMYWYKQDSKKFLKIMFSYNNKELIINETVPNRFSPKSPDKAHLNLHINSLELGDSAVYFCASSQWGENEKLFFGSGTQLSVL.

This rearrangement joins TRBV6-5 to TRBJ1-6; 9 bases are a match to TRBD1. Trimming at V came to 6 bases and at J to 9 bases, leaving 9 bases not matched to a gene. CDR3 length: 15 residues. CDR1 is MNHEY and CDR2 is SVGAGI in the germline V gene. CDR3 nucleotides: TGTGCCAGCAGGTCCCCGGGACAGGGAGGTTCACCCCTCCACTTT. Translating it yields CASRSPGQGGSPLHF.

This clonotype was seen once. This chain links TRBV7-8 with TRBJ2-1; D call uncertain. V was cut by 6 bases and J by 10 bases, with 13 bases left in between. The CDR3 is 12 residues long. Germline loops: CDR1 SGHVS, CDR2 FQNEAQ. The CDR3 DNA sequence: TGTGCCAGCAGTCTCCGAGGCGCGGAGCAGTTCTTC. It is translated as CASSLRGAEQFF.